These 2 T cell receptor beta chains were sequenced from one sample in a study of siplizumab effects on memory and regulatory T cells. Generated by immunoSEQ multiplex PCR, the TCRdb table keeps only in-frame clones and is missing some. This table holds about 100,000 clones, 92% found once. Sequenced input: Tregs sorted from blood. The receptors here all came from a human donor in good health.

A single count supports this clone. The chain links TRBV5-1 to TRBJ2-5; a possible D gene is TRBD2 (5 bases). With 4 bases removed from V and 5 bases from J, the gap between germline ends came to 15 bases. Germline-derived CDR1 and CDR2 are SGHRS and YFSETQ. The CDR3 contains 14 residues. CDR3 DNA sequence: TGCGCCAGCAGCCTCTCCGGAGCGGTGGAGACCCAGTACTTC. It codes for CASSLSGAVETQYF.

This clone was picked up one time. This rearrangement joins TRBV2 to TRBJ1-5; D is undetermined. The V gene's germline CDR1 is SNHLY and CDR2 FYNNEI. The CDR3 totals 15 residues. V dropped 1 base and J dropped 4 bases, with 11 bases sitting between them. The CDR3 reads CASSEGGIGNQPQHF. CDR3 bases: TGTGCCAGCAGTGAAGGGGGTATAGGTAATCAGCCCCAGCATTTT.